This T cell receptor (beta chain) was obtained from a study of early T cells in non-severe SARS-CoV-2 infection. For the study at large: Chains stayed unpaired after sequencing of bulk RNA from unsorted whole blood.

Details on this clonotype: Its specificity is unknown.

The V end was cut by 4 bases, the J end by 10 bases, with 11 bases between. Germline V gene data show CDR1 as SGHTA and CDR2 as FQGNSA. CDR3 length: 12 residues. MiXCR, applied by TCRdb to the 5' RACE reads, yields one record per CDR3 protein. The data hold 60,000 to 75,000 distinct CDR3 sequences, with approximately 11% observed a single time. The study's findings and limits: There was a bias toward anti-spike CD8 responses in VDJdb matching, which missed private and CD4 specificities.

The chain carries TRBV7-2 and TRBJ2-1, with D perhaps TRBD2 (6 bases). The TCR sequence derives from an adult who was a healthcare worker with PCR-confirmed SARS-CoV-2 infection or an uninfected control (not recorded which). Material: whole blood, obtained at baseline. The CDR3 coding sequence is TGTGCCAGCAGCTCCGGGGGATTGGAGCAGTTCTTC. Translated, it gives CASSSGGLEQFF. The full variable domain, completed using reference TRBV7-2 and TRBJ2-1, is GAGVSQSPSNKVTEKGKDVELRCDPISGHTALYWYRQSLGQGLEFLIYFQGNSAPDKSGLPSDRFSAERTGGSVSTLTIQRTQQEDSAVYLCASSSGGLEQFFGPGTRLTVL.